Here is one T cell receptor (beta chain) with its context. This clonotype was detected many times. No cognate antigen has been identified for it. Per-nucleotide qualities are absent, and no much larger clonotype sits a single base away. The TCR beta CDR3 regions were amplified from RNA transcripts. The TCR CDR3 was subjected to a first round of RT-PCR using the HTBI primer set and the Qiagen OneStep RT-PCR kit. A second multiplex PCR round built the libraries, followed by size selection and purification. The libraries were sequenced on an Illumina HiSeq2000 using paired-end 100 bp reads. The authors processed their data as follows. SOAPnuke was used to process the raw data, removing reads that contained adapters or uncalled bases, had a mean Phred below 15, or lacked an exact match to the constant primer or identifier. High-quality paired reads were merged with COPE v1.2.5, and unique nucleotide sequences were defined as clonotypes. MiTCR v1.1 was used to align the clonotypes against IMGT TRBV, TRBD and TRBJ reference segments. The analysis was restricted to V-J combinations with a frequency above 0.0001, which together covered 99% to 99.2% of the repertoires. A TCS score was defined as the ratio of F50 (clonal expansion) to E x V (chaos), with BLOSUM62-based TCRdist applied between CDR3 peptides within each V-J. Welch's t-statistics and random forest reduced around 510 V-J features to 13, which were used in a naive Bayes classifier (R e1071). The public reads were run again by TCRdb, first through fastp at Q25 and then through MiXCR, and only productive beta chains were kept. Rows merge per CDR3 protein into single entries with the most common DNA and genes. The V and J calls were not made by the authors but by TCRdb's processing. The table for this sample lists roughly 380,000 distinct CDR3 sequences; roughly 14% of them were counted only once. The top ten clonotypes cover 9.5% to 12% of the sample.

The data are from a study of T cells in Graves' hyperthyroidism and ophthalmopathy (dated by TCRdb to between 2018 and 2020). Describing the broader study: Peripheral blood was collected at initial diagnosis, before any treatment. In addition, the study compared T-cell repertoires in thyroid tissue and in blood from a handful of Graves' hyperthyroidism patients. According to the paper, TCR Vbeta CDR3 sequencing was carried out on 135 peripheral blood samples, which came from over 40 ophthalmopathy, 75 to 80 hyperthyroidism and roughly 17 progressor patients. Whether ophthalmopathy could be predicted prospectively was tested in an independent validation cohort made up of about 20 hyperthyroidism patients plus 17 patients who later progressed to ophthalmopathy. The 90 to 100 discovery patients were randomly divided into training and test sets at a 7:3 ratio. After sampling, hyperthyroidism patients received methimazole starting at 30 mg daily, and ophthalmopathy patients received high-dose intravenous methylprednisolone. TCR V-J signatures able to tell the groups apart were searched for in a discovery cohort of 90 to 100 patients, of whom around 43 had Graves' ophthalmopathy and around 57 had stable Graves' hyperthyroidism. What the work shows at the level of the full study, not this receptor alone: A model built on a 13 V-J signature distinguished ophthalmopathy from stable hyperthyroidism, reaching around 87% sensitivity and 81.08% specificity in cross-validation and 80%/75% in testing. In validation, the model predicted progression to ophthalmopathy with 60% to 71% sensitivity and over 72% specificity, a median of about six months before onset. Sample size was not statistically predetermined, and investigators were not blinded to group allocation. Most expanded thyroid clonotypes (frequency above 0.001) were also found in blood, which suggests that blood repertoires may mirror thyroid immune responses.

Including the terminal cysteine and phenylalanine, the CDR3 comprises 15 residues. This entry keeps only the CDR3 DNA: 45 bases, framed from base 1. The junction carries 19 bases between V and J, which are trimmed by 10 bases and 3 bases respectively. The germline V gene gives CDR1 as SNHLY and CDR2 as FYNNEI. Stable Graves' hyperthyroidism was defined as no progression to ophthalmopathy during 18 months of follow-up. Hyperthyroidism patients were newly diagnosed, had a disease duration of under 2 months, and were aged 18 to 65 years. Exclusion was applied to patients with uncontrolled infections, other autoimmune diseases, pregnancy or lactation. Diagnoses were established on the basis of clinical symptoms, serum thyroxine and TRAb, thyroid ultrasound, and orbital computed tomography. PBMCs were isolated from 10 ml of fresh peripheral blood by Ficoll-Paque density gradient centrifugation. Total RNA was extracted using Trizol reagent, and RNA quality was assessed on an Agilent 2100 Bioanalyzer.

Source material: blood. Recombination linked TRBV2 to TRBJ1-5; confidence is insufficient to name the D gene. The receptor was derived from a woman aged 55-69 years with Graves' hyperthyroidism. The CDR3 region reads CATSQRRGNNQPQHF. The DNA sequence follows: TGTGCCACTTCCCAGAGGAGAGGAAACAATCAGCCCCAGCATTTT. Full variable domain (CDR3 extended with the reference TRBV2 and TRBJ1-5 proteins): EPEVTQTPSHQVTQMGQEVILRCVPISNHLYFYWYRQILGQKVEFLVSFYNNEISEKSEIFDDQFSVERPDGSNFTLKIRSTKLEDSAMYFCATSQRRGNNQPQHFGDGTRLSIL.